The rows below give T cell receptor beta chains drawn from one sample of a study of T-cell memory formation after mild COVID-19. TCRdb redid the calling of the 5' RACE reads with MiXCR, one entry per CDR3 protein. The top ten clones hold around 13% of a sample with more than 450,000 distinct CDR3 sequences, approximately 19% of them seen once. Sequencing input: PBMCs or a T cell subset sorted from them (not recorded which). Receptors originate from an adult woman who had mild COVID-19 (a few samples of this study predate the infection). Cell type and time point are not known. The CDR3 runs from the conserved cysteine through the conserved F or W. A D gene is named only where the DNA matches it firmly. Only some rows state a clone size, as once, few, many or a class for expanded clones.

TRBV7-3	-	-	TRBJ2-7	TGTGCCAGCAGCTTAACCACCTCCTACGAGCAGTACTTC	CASSLTTSYEQYF
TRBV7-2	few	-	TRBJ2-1	TGTGCCAGCAGCCCAATCGTCGGGGGCGTCAACAATGAGCAGTTCTTC	CASSPIVGGVNNEQFF
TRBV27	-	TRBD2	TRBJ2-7	TGTGCCAGCAGTTTAGGTATAGCGGGGGTTACCTACGAGCAGTACTTC	CASSLGIAGVTYEQYF
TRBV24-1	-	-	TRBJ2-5	TGTGCCACCAGTGATACCGGGCTAGCCCTCCGGGAGACCCAGTACTTC	CATSDTGLALRETQYF
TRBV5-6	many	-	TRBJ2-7	TGTGCCAGCAGCTTGTGGGACAAGGCCGAGCAGTACTTC	CASSLWDKAEQYF
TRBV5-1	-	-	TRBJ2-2	TGCGCCAGCAGCATGGCAGGGGTGAACACCGGGGAGCTGTTTTTT	CASSMAGVNTGELFF
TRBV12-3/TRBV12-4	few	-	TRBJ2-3	TGTGCCACCTTGACGGGTACAGATACGCAGTATTTT	CATLTGTDTQYF
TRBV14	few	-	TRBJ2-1	TGTGCCAGCAGCCAAGATTGGGGGCAGGTCTACAATGAGCAGTTCTTC	CASSQDWGQVYNEQFF
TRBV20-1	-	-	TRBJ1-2	TGCAGTGCTAGAGAGGCAGGCTTAGGCTACACCTTC	CSAREAGLGYTF
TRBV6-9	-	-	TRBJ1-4	TGTGCCAGCAGTTATTCTCCGACAGTTGTGGAAAAACTGTTTTTT	CASSYSPTVVEKLFF
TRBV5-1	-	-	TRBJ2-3	TGCGCCAGCAGCTTGGGCGTGGGAGTTACAGATACGCAGTATTTT	CASSLGVGVTDTQYF
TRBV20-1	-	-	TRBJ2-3	TGCAGTGCTCCCCGACGGGTGGGCACAGATACGCAGTATTTT	CSAPRRVGTDTQYF
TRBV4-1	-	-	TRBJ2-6	TGCGCCAGCAGCCAAGAAATTAATCTCTCTGGGGCCAACGTCCTGACTTTC	CASSQEINLSGANVLTF
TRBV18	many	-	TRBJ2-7	TGTGCCAGCTCACCTCTAGCTGGGTCGTACGAGCAGTACTTC	CASSPLAGSYEQYF
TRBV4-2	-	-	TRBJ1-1	TGTGCCAGCAGCCAAGCCATGGCCGCGTCGAACACTGAAGCTTTCTTT	CASSQAMAASNTEAFF
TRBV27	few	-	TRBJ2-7	TGTGCCAGCAGTAGTACTTTATCACACTACGAGCAGTACTTC	CASSSTLSHYEQYF
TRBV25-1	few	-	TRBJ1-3	TGTGCCAGCAGTGAACCGCTCAGCTCTGGAAACACCATATATTTT	CASSEPLSSGNTIYF
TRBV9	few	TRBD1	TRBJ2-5	TGTGCCAGCAGCGAGGACAGGGGGCCGGTTGGCCAAGAGACCCAGTACTTC	CASSEDRGPVGQETQYF
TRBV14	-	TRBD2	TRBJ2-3	TGTGCCAGCAGCCGAGCGGGAGGGCCGGTTTGGACGAGCACAGATACGCAGTATTTT	CASSRAGGPVWTSTDTQYF
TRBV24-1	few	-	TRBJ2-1	TGTGCCACCAGTGAGGGTTCGACTTTCAATGAGCAGTTCTTC	CATSEGSTFNEQFF
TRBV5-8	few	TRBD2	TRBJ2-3	TGTGCCAGCAGCGCCGGCGGGGGTTCCACAGATACGCAGTATTTT	CASSAGGGSTDTQYF
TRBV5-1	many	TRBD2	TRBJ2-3	TGCGCCAGCTTCCCTACTAGCGGGCCTCATACGCAGTATTTT	CASFPTSGPHTQYF
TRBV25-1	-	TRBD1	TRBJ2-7	TGTGCCAGCAGTGTCCCGCCGAGACAGGGGGCGAAGGAGCAGTACTTC	CASSVPPRQGAKEQYF
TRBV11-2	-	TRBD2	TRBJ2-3	TGTGCCAGCAGCTTAAGCGGGGGGCCCGCAGATACGCAGTATTTT	CASSLSGGPADTQYF
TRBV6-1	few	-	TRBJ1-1	TGTGCCAGCAGTGAAGCGTGGGGGAACACTGAAGCTTTCTTT	CASSEAWGNTEAFF
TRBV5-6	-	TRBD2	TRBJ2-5	TGTGCCAGCAGCTTGGGTGGCGGGAGGGGAGAGACCCAGTACTTC	CASSLGGGRGETQYF
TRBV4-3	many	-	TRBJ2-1	TGCGCCAGCAGCCAAGGAGCGGGTCACAATGAGCAGTTCTTC	CASSQGAGHNEQFF
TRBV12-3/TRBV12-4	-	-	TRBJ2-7	TGTGCCAGCAGTTTACGGGGCTACTACGAGCAGTACTTC	CASSLRGYYEQYF
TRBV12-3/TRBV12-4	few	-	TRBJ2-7	TGTGCCAGCCTTAGGGGAGGCAGGACCTACGAGCAGTACTTC	CASLRGGRTYEQYF
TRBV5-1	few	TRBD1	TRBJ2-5	TGCGCCAGCAGCACCGGGACAGGGTGGAGGGAGACCCAGTACTTC	CASSTGTGWRETQYF
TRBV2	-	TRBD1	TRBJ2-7	TGTGCCAGCAGTGATGGACAGGGGGCGGTCGAGCAGTACTTC	CASSDGQGAVEQYF
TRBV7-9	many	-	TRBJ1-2	TGTGCCAGCACTACCACCAGGCCCAGGACCCTATTAAACTATGGCTACACCTTC	CASTTTRPRTLLNYGYTF
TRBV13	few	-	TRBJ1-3	TGTGCCAGCAGCTTAAGGGGTCACTCTGGAAACACCATATATTTT	CASSLRGHSGNTIYF
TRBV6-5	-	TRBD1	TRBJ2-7	TGTGCCACTACACCGACAGGGGCTGGTACCTACGAGCAGTACTTC	CATTPTGAGTYEQYF
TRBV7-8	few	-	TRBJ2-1	TGTGCCAGCATGAGGTTTCAGTTTGATGAGCAGTTCTTC	CASMRFQFDEQFF
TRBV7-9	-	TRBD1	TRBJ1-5	TGTGCCAGCAGCTTAGCCACAGGGGAGCCCCAGCATTTT	CASSLATGEPQHF
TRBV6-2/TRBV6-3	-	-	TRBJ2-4	TGTGCCAGCAGTTACTCGACTGGGGGTCTCGCCAAAAACATTCAGTACTTC	CASSYSTGGLAKNIQYF
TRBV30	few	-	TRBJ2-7	TGTGCATATGGACTACTCCCCGTTTCCTACGAGCAGTACTTC	CAYGLLPVSYEQYF
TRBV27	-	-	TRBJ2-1	TGTGCCAGCAGTTTACGAACAGAATTACTGGACAATGAGCAGTTCTTC	CASSLRTELLDNEQFF
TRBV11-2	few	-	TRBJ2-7	TGTGCCAGCAGCTTAACCAGGACCTCGGGCTACGAGCAGTACTTC	CASSLTRTSGYEQYF
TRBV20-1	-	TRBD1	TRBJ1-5	TGCAGTGCTGTTTCCGGGACAGGGATAAAGCCCCAGCATTTT	CSAVSGTGIKPQHF
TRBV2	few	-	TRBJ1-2	TGTGCCAGCATCCCCCTCGGGCAGGGGAACTATGGCTACACCTTC	CASIPLGQGNYGYTF
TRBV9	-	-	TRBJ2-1	TGTGCCAGCAGCGTAGGAAGGACCCCATTCGGCAATGAGCAGTTCTTC	CASSVGRTPFGNEQFF
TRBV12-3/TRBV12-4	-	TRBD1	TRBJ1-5	TGTGCCAGCAGTTGGGACAGGGGGCGGGATCAGCCCCAGCATTTT	CASSWDRGRDQPQHF
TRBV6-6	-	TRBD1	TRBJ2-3	TGTGCCAGCGGTACCTCAGGGGGCTTCTCCTATTTT	CASGTSGGFSYF
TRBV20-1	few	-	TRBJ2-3	TGCAGTGCTAGAGTTCCAGGACTGATAACTAGCACAGATACGCAGTATTTT	CSARVPGLITSTDTQYF
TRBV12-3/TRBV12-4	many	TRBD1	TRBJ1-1	TGTGCCAGCAGCCAATGGGACAGGGGTACGCCTGAAGCTTTCTTT	CASSQWDRGTPEAFF
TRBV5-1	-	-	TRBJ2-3	TGCGCCAGCAGGTGGACCGAGTCAAGGGATACGCAGTATTTT	CASRWTESRDTQYF
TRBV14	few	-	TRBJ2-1	TGTGCCAGCAGCCAAGCACGGGGCGGGGAGCAGTTCTTC	CASSQARGGEQFF
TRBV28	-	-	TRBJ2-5	TGTGCCAGCAGTCGGATAGCGGTTCAAGAGACCCAGTACTTC	CASSRIAVQETQYF
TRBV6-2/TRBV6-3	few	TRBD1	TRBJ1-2	TGTGCCAGCAGTGAGACAGGGAATAACTATGGCTACACCTTC	CASSETGNNYGYTF